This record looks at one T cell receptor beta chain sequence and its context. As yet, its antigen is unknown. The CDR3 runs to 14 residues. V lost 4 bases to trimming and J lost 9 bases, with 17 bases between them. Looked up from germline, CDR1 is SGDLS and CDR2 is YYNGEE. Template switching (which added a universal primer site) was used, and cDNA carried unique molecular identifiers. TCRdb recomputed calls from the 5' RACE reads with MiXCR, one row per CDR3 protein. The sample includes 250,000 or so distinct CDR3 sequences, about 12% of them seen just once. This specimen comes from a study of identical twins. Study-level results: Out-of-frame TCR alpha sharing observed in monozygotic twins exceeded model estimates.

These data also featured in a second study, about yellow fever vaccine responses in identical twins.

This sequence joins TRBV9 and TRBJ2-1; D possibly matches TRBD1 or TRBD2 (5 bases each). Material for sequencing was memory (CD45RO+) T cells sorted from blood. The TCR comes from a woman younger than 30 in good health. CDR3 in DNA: TGTGCCAGCAGCACCGGGACCCTTAGATCTGAGCAGTTCTTC. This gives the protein CASSTGTLRSEQFF.